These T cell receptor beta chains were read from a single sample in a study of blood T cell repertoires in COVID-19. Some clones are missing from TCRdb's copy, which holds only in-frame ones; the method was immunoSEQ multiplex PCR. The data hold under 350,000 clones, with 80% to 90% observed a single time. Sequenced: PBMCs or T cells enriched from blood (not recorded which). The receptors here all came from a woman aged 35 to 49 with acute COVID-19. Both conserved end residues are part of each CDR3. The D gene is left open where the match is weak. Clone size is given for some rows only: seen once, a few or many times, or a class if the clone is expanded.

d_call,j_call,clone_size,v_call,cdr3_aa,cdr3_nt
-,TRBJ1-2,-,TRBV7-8,CASSLDREIIHGYTF,TGTGCCAGCAGCTTAGACAGGGAGATTATCCATGGCTACACCTTC
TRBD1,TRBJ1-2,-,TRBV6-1,CASSETGGAYYGYTF,TGTGCCAGCAGTGAGACAGGGGGCGCTTACTATGGCTACACCTTC
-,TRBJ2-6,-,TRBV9,CASSVRDQGGSGANVLTF,TGTGCCAGCAGCGTACGGGATCAGGGGGGCTCTGGGGCCAACGTCCTGACTTTC
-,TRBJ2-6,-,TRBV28,CASGPGQVGANVLTF,TGTGCCAGCGGGCCTGGTCAGGTCGGGGCCAACGTCCTGACTTTC
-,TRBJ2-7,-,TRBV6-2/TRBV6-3,CASSSLISYRDSHLYEQYF,TGTGCCAGCAGTTCTCTTATCTCTTATCGGGACTCCCACCTTTACGAGCAGTACTTC
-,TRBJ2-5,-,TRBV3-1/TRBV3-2,CASSLYQETQYF,TGTGCCAGCAGCCTCTACCAAGAGACCCAGTACTTC
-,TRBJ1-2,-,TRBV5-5,CASSLDGDYGYTF,TGTGCCAGCAGCTTGGACGGTGACTATGGCTACACCTTC
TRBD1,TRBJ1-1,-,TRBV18,CASSNTGDTEAFF,TGTGCCAGCTCAAATACAGGGGACACTGAAGCTTTCTTT
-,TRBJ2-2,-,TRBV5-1,CASSPQDRTNTGELFF,TGCGCCAGCAGCCCCCAGGACAGAACGAACACCGGGGAGCTGTTTTTT
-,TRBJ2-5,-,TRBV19,CASSRTGNQETQYF,TGTGCCAGTAGTAGAACAGGGAACCAAGAGACCCAGTACTTC
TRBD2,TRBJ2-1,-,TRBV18,CASSPSLAGKNEQFF,TGTGCCAGCTCACCTTCCTTAGCGGGAAAGAATGAGCAGTTCTTC
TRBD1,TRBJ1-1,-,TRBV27,CATRPTGGDEAFF,TGTGCCACTCGACCGACAGGGGGCGATGAAGCTTTCTTT
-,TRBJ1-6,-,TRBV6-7,CASSYGDGPLHF,TGTGCCAGCAGTTACGGAGACGGACCCCTCCACTTT
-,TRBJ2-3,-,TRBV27,CATAGRLTDTQYF,TGTGCCACCGCGGGGAGACTCACAGATACGCAGTATTTT
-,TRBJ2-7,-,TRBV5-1,CASSFTGTYEQYF,TGCGCCAGCAGCTTCACAGGGACCTACGAGCAGTACTTC
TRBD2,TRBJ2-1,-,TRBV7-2,CASSSERAGGNYNEQFF,TGTGCCAGCAGCTCAGAGCGGGCGGGAGGAAACTACAATGAGCAGTTCTTC
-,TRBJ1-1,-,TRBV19,CASSLPEMNTEAFF,TGTGCCAGTAGTCTCCCGGAGATGAACACTGAAGCTTTCTTT
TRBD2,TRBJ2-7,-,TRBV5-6,CASSFRASGEYEQYF,TGTGCCAGCAGCTTCAGGGCTAGCGGGGAGTACGAGCAGTACTTC
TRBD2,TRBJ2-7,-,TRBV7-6,CASSFRGRREGSYEQYF,TGTGCCAGCAGCTTTCGGGGTCGTCGGGAGGGCTCCTACGAGCAGTACTTC
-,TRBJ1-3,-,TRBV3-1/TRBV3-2,CASSQDRRISGNTIYF,TGTGCCAGCAGCCAAGATAGGCGGATCTCTGGAAACACCATATATTTT
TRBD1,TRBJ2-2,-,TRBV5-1,CASRTRGQRDTGELFF,TGCGCCAGCAGGACGAGGGGGCAAAGGGACACCGGGGAGCTGTTTTTT
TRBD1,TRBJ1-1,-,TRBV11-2,CASSLVGQGLGNTEAFF,TGTGCCAGCAGCTTAGTGGGACAGGGGTTAGGGAACACTGAAGCTTTCTTT
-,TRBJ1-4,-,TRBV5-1,CASRGGAAEKLFF,TGCGCCAGCAGAGGGGGTGCCGCTGAAAAACTGTTTTTT
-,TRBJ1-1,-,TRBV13,CASSLLSAGRGAEAFF,TGTGCCAGCAGCTTACTTTCGGCAGGCCGTGGCGCGGAAGCTTTCTTT
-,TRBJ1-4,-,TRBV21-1,CASKPGRGHLKVGTNEKLFF,TGTGCCAGCAAACCAGGAAGGGGGCATTTAAAAGTGGGAACTAATGAAAAACTGTTTTTT
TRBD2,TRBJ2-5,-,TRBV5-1,CASSWGTSAVLETQYF,TGCGCCAGCAGCTGGGGGACTAGCGCCGTTCTAGAGACCCAGTACTTC
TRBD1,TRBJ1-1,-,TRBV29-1,CSVLGQGLRGAFF,TGCAGCGTTTTGGGACAGGGTTTAAGGGGAGCTTTCTTT
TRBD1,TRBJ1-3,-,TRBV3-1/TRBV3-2,CASSQAPGGSGNTIYF,TGTGCCAGCAGCCAGGCCCCAGGGGGCTCTGGAAACACCATATATTTT
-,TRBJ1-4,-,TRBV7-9,CASSLAVGYGVDEKLFF,TGTGCCAGCAGCTTAGCTGTGGGCTACGGGGTGGATGAAAAACTGTTTTTT
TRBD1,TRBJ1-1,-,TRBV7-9,CASSPLTWDRDMGDTEAFF,TGTGCCAGCAGCCCCCTGACCTGGGACAGGGATATGGGGGACACTGAAGCTTTCTTT
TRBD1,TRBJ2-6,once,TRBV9,CASSATGAGANVLTF,TGTGCCAGCAGCGCGACAGGGGCTGGGGCCAACGTCCTGACTTTC
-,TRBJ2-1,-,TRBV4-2,CASSQEGYEQFF,TGTGCCAGCAGCCAGGAGGGTTATGAGCAGTTCTTC
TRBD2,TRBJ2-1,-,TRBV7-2,CASSKEAGVRNEQFF,TGTGCCAGCAGCAAGGAAGCGGGAGTGCGTAATGAGCAGTTCTTC
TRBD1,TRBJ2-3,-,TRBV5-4,CASSLRDRGRGDTQYF,TGTGCCAGCAGCCTGAGAGACAGGGGGCGCGGAGATACGCAGTATTTT
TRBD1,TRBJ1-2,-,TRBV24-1,CATSDLRLEGTGGALRDFYGYTF,TGTGCCACCAGTGATTTGAGGTTGGAAGGGACAGGGGGCGCCCTTAGGGATTTCTATGGCTACACCTTC
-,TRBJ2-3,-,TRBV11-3,CASSPRGSDTQYF,TGTGCCAGCAGCCCGCGGGGCTCAGATACGCAGTATTTT
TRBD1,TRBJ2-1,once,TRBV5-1,CASSFQGVDEQFF,TGCGCCAGCAGCTTTCAGGGGGTGGATGAGCAGTTCTTC
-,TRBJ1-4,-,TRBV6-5,CASSSSLITNEKLFF,TGTGCCAGCAGTTCCAGTCTTATAACTAATGAAAAACTGTTTTTT
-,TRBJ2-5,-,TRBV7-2,CASSLWAIETQYF,TGTGCCAGCAGCTTATGGGCAATAGAGACCCAGTACTTC
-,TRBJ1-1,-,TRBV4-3,CASTEGRPNTEAFF,TGCGCCAGCACCGAGGGCCGCCCCAACACTGAAGCTTTCTTT
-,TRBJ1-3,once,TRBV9,CASSVGGRVWAGNTIYF,TGTGCCAGCAGCGTAGGGGGGAGGGTATGGGCTGGAAACACCATATATTTT
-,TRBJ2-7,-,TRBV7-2,CASSLEGSGSYEQYF,TGTGCCAGCAGCTTAGAAGGTAGCGGATCCTACGAGCAGTACTTC
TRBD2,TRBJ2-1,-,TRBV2,CASNPIASGSRNEQFF,TGTGCCAGCAATCCCATCGCTAGCGGGAGTCGTAATGAGCAGTTCTTC
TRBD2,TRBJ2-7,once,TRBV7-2,CASSLASAGLGGYEQYF,TGTGCCAGCAGCTTAGCCTCGGCGGGACTGGGAGGGTACGAGCAGTACTTC
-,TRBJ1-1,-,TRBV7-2,CASSRKRGLDTEAFF,TGTGCCAGCAGCAGAAAGCGGGGGCTGGACACTGAAGCTTTCTTT
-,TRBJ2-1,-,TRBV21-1,CASSRLAQAGSYNEQFF,TGTGCCAGCAGCAGACTCGCACAGGCCGGCTCCTACAATGAGCAGTTCTTC
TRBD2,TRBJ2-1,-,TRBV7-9,CASSTTAGTSGSLRPGNEQFF,TGTGCCAGCAGCACAACAGCTGGGACTAGCGGGAGCCTTAGACCTGGCAATGAGCAGTTCTTC
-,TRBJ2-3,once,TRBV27,CASSRGPDTQYF,TGTGCCAGCAGCCGAGGTCCAGATACGCAGTATTTT
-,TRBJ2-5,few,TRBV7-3,CASSQWQETQYF,TGTGCCAGCAGCCAGTGGCAAGAGACCCAGTACTTC
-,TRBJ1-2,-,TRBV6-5,CASSYQAGAAAGYTF,TGTGCCAGCAGTTACCAAGCGGGCGCGGCGGCTGGCTACACCTTC
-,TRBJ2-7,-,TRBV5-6,CASSSLALGREDEQYF,TGTGCCAGCAGTTCGCTCGCCCTCGGGCGGGAAGACGAGCAGTACTTC
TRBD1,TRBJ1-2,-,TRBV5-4,CASSLGDRGVFGYTF,TGTGCCAGCAGCTTGGGCGACAGGGGGGTATTCGGCTACACCTTC
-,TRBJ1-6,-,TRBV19,CASSIYLPRGLLYNSPLHF,TGTGCCAGTAGTATATATCTCCCTCGGGGACTGCTCTATAATTCACCCCTCCACTTT
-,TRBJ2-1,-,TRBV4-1,CASSQDALSSSYNEQFF,TGCGCCAGCAGCCAAGATGCACTTTCAAGCTCCTACAATGAGCAGTTCTTC
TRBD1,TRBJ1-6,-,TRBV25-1,CASSGQDRGWNSPLHF,TGTGCCAGCAGTGGCCAGGACAGGGGATGGAATTCACCCCTCCACTTT
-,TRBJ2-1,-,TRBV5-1,CASSLGQSSYNEQFF,TGCGCCAGCAGCTTGGGACAGAGCTCCTACAATGAGCAGTTCTTC